This TCR beta chain appears in the sequencing data of a study of blood T cell repertoires in COVID-19. Background on the study: Sites in the United States, Italy and Spain provided acute and convalescent COVID-19 samples. From T cells, B-cell-depleted T cells, or PBMCs came the material, which was cDNA or gDNA.

The junction had 7 bases not matched to a gene; V was cut back by 1 base and J by 8 bases. This CDR3 comprises 16 residues. The germline CDR1 and CDR2 sequences are KGHSH and LQKENI. In the authors' methods: Amplification of reference gene primers provided the estimated nucleated cell counts. Measured with immunoSEQ multiplex PCR; TCRdb has only the in-frame clones, and not every one. That table is the source of V, J and clone size, and D and trimming were worked out from the DNA. The profile covers 200,000 to 250,000 clones, with about 85% appearing a single time and 15% to 20% taken by the ten largest.

The rearrangement uses TRBV18 and TRBJ2-2, with 10 bases matching TRBD1. The sample consisted of peripheral blood. The receptor's source is a woman of 80 years or more with active or convalescent COVID-19. The CDR3 bases are TGTGCCAGCTCACCACGTCTCGGACAGGGGGTTGGGGAGCTGTTTTTT. It codes for CASSPRLGQGVGELFF. The whole variable domain, filled in from reference TRBV18 and TRBJ2-2, reads NAGVMQNPRHLVRRRGQEARLRCSPMKGHSHVYWYRQLPEEGLKFMVYLQKENIIDESGMPKERFSAEFPKEGPSILRIQQVVRGDSAAYFCASSPRLGQGVGELFFGEGSRLTVL.